The 30 T cell receptor beta chains below all came from one sample that was sequenced in a study of blood T cell repertoires in COVID-19. Produced via immunoSEQ multiplex PCR; TCRdb's table is partial and in-frame only. The table has roughly 320,000 clones, 70% to 90% seen once; the top ten hold 1.3%. Sequencing input: peripheral blood. Receptors originate from a man between 65 and 80 years old with acute or convalescent COVID-19.

J is TRBJ2-4 and V is TRBV28; maybe TRBD1 (6 bases). Per the germline V gene, CDR1 is MDHEN and CDR2 is SYDVKM. Between the trimmed V and J ends, which lost 5 bases and 10 bases, there was a span of 18 bases. The CDR3 runs to 14 residues. Here the CDR3 DNA reads TGTGCCAGCAGTAAACCGGGACCGCAGGGGATTCAGTACTTC. Translated, it gives CASSKPGPQGIQYF. Complete variable domain (other parts from reference TRBV28 and TRBJ2-4): DVKVTQSSRYLVKRTGEKVFLECVQDMDHENMFWYRQDPGLGLRLIYFSYDVKMKEKGDIPEGYSVSREKKERFSLILESASTNQTSMYLCASSKPGPQGIQYFGAGTRLSVL.

The rearrangement uses TRBV9 and TRBJ1-6, with a tentative D call TRBD1 (5 bases). Trimming removed 5 bases at V and 10 bases at J, with 13 bases between. The CDR3 runs to 13 residues. Germline V CDR1 and CDR2: SGDLS, YYNGEE. Here the CDR3 reads CASSQQVNSPLHF. Written as DNA, the CDR3 is TGTGCCAGCAGTCAACAGGTAAACTCACCCCTCCACTTT.

The rearrangement links TRBV4-2 to TRBJ2-6, with 8 nucleotides matching TRBD1. Germline lookup yields CDR1 LGHNA and CDR2 YNFKEQ. The CDR3 spans 18 residues. J gave up 0 bases and V 4 bases, and 8 bases lay outside the gene matches. The CDR3, as DNA: TGTGCCAGCAGCCGCACTGACAGGGGTCCCTCTGGGGCCAACGTCCTGACTTTC. Translated: CASSRTDRGPSGANVLTF.

This clone was seen more than once but under ten times. The rearrangement uses TRBV30 and TRBJ2-3; D gene unclear. Per germline, CDR1 GTSNPN and CDR2 SVGIG (reference sequence). The V gene lost 0 bases and the J gene lost 3 bases, with 4 bases spanning the gap. This CDR3 comprises 12 residues. CDR3 region: CAWSVLTDTQYF. The CDR3 DNA sequence: TGTGCCTGGAGTGTACTGACAGATACGCAGTATTTT.

The CDR3 coding sequence is TGTGCCTGGAGTCCCGACAGAAATGAAAAACTGTTTTTT. It encodes CAWSPDRNEKLFF. V is TRBV30 and J is TRBJ1-4, with D perhaps matching TRBD1 (5 bases). Trimming stripped 2 bases from V and 5 bases from J, with 9 bases between. CDR3 length: 13 amino acids. Germline-derived CDR1 and CDR2 are GTSNPN and SVGIG (reference sequence).

The gene calls are TRBV15 and TRBJ2-7, with D tentatively TRBD1 (6 bases). Germline V gives CDR1 LNHNV, CDR2 YYDKDF (reference sequence). The CDR3 runs to 16 residues. V lost 4 bases and J 0 bases, leaving 16 bases between the germline ends. This chain's CDR3 is CATSTLPGHDSYEQYF. The CDR3 coding sequence is TGTGCCACCAGCACCCTCCCGGGACACGACTCCTACGAGCAGTACTTC.

This rearrangement joins TRBV28 to TRBJ2-3; a possible D gene is TRBD1 (5 bases). Trimming removed 5 bases at V and 1 base at J, with 16 bases between. CDR1 is MDHEN, CDR2 SYDVKM, per germline. This CDR3 has 16 amino acids. CDR3 sequence: CASSPPWGDRTDTQYF. DNA of the CDR3: TGTGCCAGCAGTCCCCCCTGGGGCGACCGCACAGATACGCAGTATTTT.

This sequence joins TRBV5-1 and TRBJ1-5; D is ambiguous. The V gene lost 3 bases and the J gene lost 3 bases, with 7 bases spanning the gap. The CDR3 covers 13 residues. Germline V gives CDR1 SGHRS, CDR2 YFSETQ. The CDR3 is CASSYSPNQPQHF. The CDR3 bases are TGCGCCAGCAGCTATAGTCCCAATCAGCCCCAGCATTTT.

The chain combines TRBV9 with TRBJ1-1; D remains unclear. This CDR3 region has 13 residues. Germline V gene lookup returns CDR1 SGDLS and CDR2 YYNGEE. Deletions cut 0 bases from V and 3 bases from J, with 6 bases between. The CDR3 DNA is TGTGCCAGCAGCGTAGGAACGGACACTGAAGCTTTCTTT. Translating it yields CASSVGTDTEAFF.

The chain carries TRBV9 and TRBJ2-1; D might be TRBD1 (7 bases). The V gene's germline CDR1 is SGDLS and CDR2 YYNGEE. CDR3 length: 16 residues. Trimming removed 0 bases from V and 9 bases from J, with 19 bases in between. Here the CDR3 reads CASSVEGRGVIGEQFF. The DNA for the CDR3 is TGTGCCAGCAGCGTAGAGGGCAGGGGGGTGATCGGTGAGCAGTTCTTC.

This rearrangement joins TRBV18 to TRBJ2-2, with 9 bases aligning to TRBD1. V lost 5 bases and J lost 4; bases outside the gene matches: 2. CDR1 is KGHSH and CDR2 is LQKENI in the germline V gene. This CDR3 is built from 14 residues. Written as DNA, the CDR3 is TGTGCCAGCTCATCGGACAGGGGCACCGGGGAGCTGTTTTTT. Protein product: CASSSDRGTGELFF.

The chain has TRBV7-9 and TRBJ2-3; 10 nucleotides match TRBD1. Germline-derived CDR1 and CDR2 are SEHNR and FQNEAQ (reference sequence). V trimming: 7 bases; J trimming: 4 bases; junction bases outside the gene matches: 8. The CDR3 sequence is 15 residues long. CDR3 in DNA: TGTGCCAGCATCAAGTGGGACAGGGGACCAGATACGCAGTATTTT. It is translated as CASIKWDRGPDTQYF.

The chain carries TRBV18 and TRBJ1-3; weak D call: TRBD1 (5 bases). The CDR3 contains 15 residues. V was cut by 1 base and J by 0 bases, with 7 bases left in between. Germline-derived CDR1 and CDR2 are KGHSH and LQKENI. This CDR3 reads CASSPRGVSGNTIYF. CDR3 coding DNA: TGTGCCAGCTCACCACGGGGGGTCTCTGGAAACACCATATATTTT.

CDR3 sequence reads: CASSQEFQGAETQYF. The CDR3 DNA follows: TGCGCCAGCAGCCAAGAATTTCAGGGTGCGGAGACCCAGTACTTC. J is TRBJ2-5 and V is TRBV4-3, with D possibly matching TRBD1 (5 bases). Germline CDR1 reads LGHNA; CDR2 reads YSLEER. CDR3 size: 15 residues. Between the trimmed V and J ends, which lost 0 bases and 5 bases, there was a span of 13 bases.

The V and J genes are TRBV7-9 and TRBJ2-1; 8 positions match TRBD2. Per the germline V gene, CDR1 is SEHNR and CDR2 is FQNEAQ (reference sequence). CDR3 length equals 17 residues. The trim removed 5 bases at V and 2 bases at J, leaving 11 bases unmatched. This chain's CDR3 is CASSAYRGGPPYNEQFF. CDR3 bases: TGTGCCAGCAGCGCCTATCGGGGGGGCCCTCCCTACAATGAGCAGTTCTTC. The variable domain in full, with the rest retrieved from reference TRBV7-9 and TRBJ2-1, is DTGVSQNPRHKITKRGQNVTFRCDPISEHNRLYWYRQTLGQGPEFLTYFQNEAQLEKSRLLSDRFSAERPKGSFSTLEIQRTEQGDSAMYLCASSAYRGGPPYNEQFFGPGTRLTVL.

This chain links TRBV5-1 with TRBJ2-1, with 11 bases aligning to TRBD2. The CDR3 totals 14 residues. J gave up 7 bases and V 3 bases, and 3 bases lay outside the gene matches. Germline V CDR1 and CDR2: SGHRS, YFSETQ. CDR3 loop: CASSSPSGGNEQFF. DNA of the CDR3: TGCGCCAGCAGCTCCCCTAGCGGGGGGAATGAGCAGTTCTTC.

The V gene is TRBV27, the J gene TRBJ1-6; 9 positions match TRBD1. J was trimmed by 10 bases and V by 3 bases; bases with no gene match: 7. From germline, CDR1 is MNHEY and CDR2 SMNVEV (reference sequence). The CDR3 runs to 15 residues. The CDR3 DNA reads TGTGCCAGCAGTTTCCAACGGACAGGGGCCTCACCCCTCCACTTT. It yields the protein CASSFQRTGASPLHF.

This clone was counted a single time. The V call is TRBV7-3, the J call TRBJ1-5, with TRBD1 matching over 7 bases. Germline CDR1 reads SGHTA; CDR2 reads FQGTGA. Germline trimming cut 5 bases from V and 6 bases from J; bases unmatched to any gene: 10. The CDR3 spans 15 residues. CDR3 DNA sequence: TGTGCCAGCAGCACACTGGACAGGATCGGTCAGCCCCAGCATTTT. Residues: CASSTLDRIGQPQHF.

A single count supports this clone. The chain links TRBV6-5 to TRBJ1-4; D gene uncertain. Germline V CDR1 and CDR2: MNHEY, SVGAGI. V was shortened by 0 bases and J by 8 bases, with 10 bases between the two germline ends. The CDR3 runs 14 residues. In DNA form, the CDR3 reads TGTGCCAGCAGTTACTCCTCCAGTTACGAAAAACTGTTTTTT. As protein: CASSYSSSYEKLFF.

The chain is built from TRBV30 and TRBJ2-5; possible D gene TRBD2, 6 bases. Per germline, CDR1 GTSNPN and CDR2 SVGIG (reference sequence). Trimming took 0 bases from V and 4 from J, leaving 24 bases between them. This CDR3 has 18 residues. The DNA for the CDR3 is TGTGCCTGGAGTGTTCCACATTTCCCAGGACGAGCGGGAGAGACCCAGTACTTC. Amino acid sequence: CAWSVPHFPGRAGETQYF.

V usage is TRBV5-1 and J usage is TRBJ1-1, with 11 bases identical to TRBD1. This CDR3 has 14 amino acids. Germline CDR1 SGHRS, CDR2 YFSETQ. The trim removed 4 bases at V and 5 bases at J, leaving 4 bases unmatched. The chain's CDR3 is CASSVGQGETEAFF. CDR3 sequence (DNA): TGCGCCAGCAGCGTGGGACAGGGGGAAACTGAAGCTTTCTTT.

The chain uses TRBV5-4 and TRBJ1-6; D possibly corresponds to TRBD1 (5 bases). CDR1 SGHNT and CDR2 YYREEE come from the germline V gene (reference sequence). Trimming took off 0 bases at V and 7 bases at J, with 14 bases between the two ends. The CDR3 has 16 residues. This CDR3 reads CASSLGSQGKNSPLHF. CDR3 nucleotide sequence: TGTGCCAGCAGCTTGGGATCCCAGGGCAAAAATTCACCCCTCCACTTT.

Concerning this clone: This CDR3 is also generated by other DNA sequences in the sample. The chain is built from TRBV6-5 and TRBJ1-1; 7 bases line up with TRBD1. V was pared by 8 bases and J by 0 bases, with 6 bases of the junction left unmatched. Germline CDR1 is MNHEY and CDR2 is SVGAGI. The CDR3 runs to 14 residues. CDR3: CASSTGTVNTEAFF. In DNA form, the CDR3 reads TGTGCCAGCTCGACCGGGACAGTGAACACTGAAGCTTTCTTT.

In its sample, this clone was seen a few times. The V call is TRBV19, the J call TRBJ2-7, with TRBD1 matching over 9 bases. CDR3 length equals 14 residues. With 6 bases clipped from V and 6 bases from J, the junction kept 9 bases outside the gene matches. Germline V gives CDR1 LNHDA, CDR2 SQIVND (reference sequence). DNA of the CDR3: TGTGCCAGTAGGGGGAGGACAGGGGAGGCCGAGCAGTACTTC. Its protein is CASRGRTGEAEQYF.

The V and J genes are TRBV10-3 and TRBJ1-3; 8 nucleotides align to TRBD1. The CDR3 covers 17 residues. J was trimmed by 0 bases and V by 3 bases; bases with no gene match: 7. Germline V gene lookup returns CDR1 ENHRY and CDR2 SYGVKD. The CDR3 here is CAISEPGQVVSGNTIYF. CDR3 in DNA: TGTGCCATCAGTGAACCGGGACAGGTGGTCTCTGGAAACACCATATATTTT.

The chain links TRBV5-4 to TRBJ2-1; 7 bases are shared with TRBD2. CDR1 and CDR2 from the germline V gene are SGHNT and YYREEE (reference sequence). The CDR3 contains 12 residues. V was pared by 5 bases and J by 10 bases, with 6 bases of the junction left unmatched. The CDR3 region has the DNA TGTGCCAGCAGACGAGCGGGGAACGAGCAGTTCTTC. It specifies CASRRAGNEQFF.

This clone has just a few counts. V is TRBV5-5 and J is TRBJ2-1, with D possibly TRBD2 on 5 matching bases. Per germline, CDR1 SGHKS and CDR2 YYEKEE (reference sequence). Trimming pared 4 bases from V and 15 bases from J, leaving 14 bases between. This CDR3 comprises 11 residues. CDR3 bases: TGTGCCAGCAGCCTGGACTCCGGTATGTTCTTC. Encoded protein: CASSLDSGMFF.

The chain combines TRBV27 with TRBJ1-5; 7 positions agree with TRBD1. Germline CDR1 reads MNHEY; CDR2 reads SMNVEV (reference sequence). This CDR3 comprises 12 residues. J lost 6 bases, V lost 8 bases, and 4 bases had no gene match. DNA of the CDR3: TGTGCCAGCGGGCAGGGGGGTCAGCCCCAGCATTTT. This translates into CASGQGGQPQHF.

The J gene is TRBJ1-4, the V gene TRBV28; D is unclear. Germline V gives CDR1 MDHEN, CDR2 SYDVKM. The CDR3 consists of 15 residues. V lost 3 bases and J lost 0, with 8 bases in between. This CDR3 reads CASSFRGTTNEKLFF. In nucleotides, the CDR3 is TGTGCCAGCAGTTTTAGAGGGACAACTAATGAAAAACTGTTTTTT. Looking up the rest from reference TRBV28 and TRBJ1-4 gives the full variable domain: DVKVTQSSRYLVKRTGEKVFLECVQDMDHENMFWYRQDPGLGLRLIYFSYDVKMKEKGDIPEGYSVSREKKERFSLILESASTNQTSMYLCASSFRGTTNEKLFFGSGTQLSVL.

The chain carries TRBV6-5 and TRBJ1-3; D uncertain. Germline values: CDR1 MNHEY, CDR2 SVGAGI. V was pared by 6 bases and J by 0 bases, with 12 bases between. CDR3 length equals 15 residues. The DNA for the CDR3 is TGTGCCAGCAGCCGAAAGGGAGTCTCTGGAAACACCATATATTTT. Translation gives CASSRKGVSGNTIYF.